This T cell receptor beta chain was obtained from a study of molecular identifiers for immune sequencing clone quantification. This CDR3 comprises 12 residues. V was pared by 2 bases and J by 1 base, with 2 bases between. Germline CDR1 is SQVTM and CDR2 is ANQGSEA. This clonotype was seen at least ten times. In TCRdb, the PCR reads were re-called with MiXCR into one record per CDR3 protein. The profile shows roughly 320,000 distinct CDR3 sequences, roughly a quarter of them singletons. Source material for naive CD8 libraries was roughly 20,000 to 1,000,000 sorted cells, with 10%, 30% or 50% RNA. Sorting selected naive CD8 T cells with a CD8+CD4-CCR7+CD45RA+ phenotype.

V gene TRBV29-1 combines with J gene TRBJ2-2; D unclear. The sequenced sample consisted of naive CD8+ T cells from blood, with Jurkat cell RNA spiked in. Documented subset: FACS-sorted CD8+CD4-CCR7+CD45RA+ naive T cells. This sequence originates from a human donor in good health. Some libraries in this study had Jurkat cell RNA spiked in. The CDR3 sequence: CSVEWNTGELFF. As DNA, the CDR3 is TGCAGCGTTGAATGGAACACCGGGGAGCTGTTTTTT.